One sample yielded the 30 T cell receptor beta chains listed below, sequenced in a study of PD-L1 blockade in urothelial cancer. Generated by immunoSEQ multiplex PCR, the TCRdb table keeps only in-frame clones and is missing some. Here the sample spans under 40,000 clones, around 87% being singletons. The sequencing here drew on PBMCs, taken around atezolizumab (anti-PD-L1) treatment. Receptors originate from a middle-aged man with urothelial cancer.

This clone was seen just once. The V gene is TRBV18, the J gene TRBJ2-7; 7 bases agree with TRBD1. The CDR3 is made up of 15 amino acids. V dropped 3 bases and J dropped 6; count of bases not matched to a gene: 11. CDR1 KGHSH and CDR2 LQKENI come from the germline V gene. This CDR3 reads CASSPLDRAAGEQYF. CDR3 sequence (DNA): TGTGCCAGCTCACCGCTAGACAGGGCGGCCGGCGAGCAGTACTTC.

The J gene is TRBJ2-7, the V gene TRBV5-6; D may be TRBD1 (5 bases). V shed 1 base and J shed 0 bases, with 17 bases lying between them. CDR1 is SGHDT, CDR2 YYEEEE, per germline. The CDR3 totals 17 residues. The CDR3 coding sequence is TGTGCCAGCAGCTTGTATGGTTCAGGGTCTGGCTCCTACGAGCAGTACTTC. Amino acids: CASSLYGSGSGSYEQYF.

The rearrangement links TRBV2 to TRBJ2-1, with D tentatively TRBD1 (5 bases). Per the germline V gene, CDR1 is SNHLY and CDR2 is FYNNEI. V was trimmed by 6 bases and J by 10 bases, leaving 10 bases between them. This CDR3 is 11 amino acids long. This CDR3 reads CASRQAVEQFF. As DNA, the CDR3 is TGTGCCAGCAGACAGGCCGTGGAGCAGTTCTTC.

This sequence joins TRBV5-1 and TRBJ2-6, with 8 bases matching TRBD1. Trimming removed 0 bases from V and 2 bases from J; junction bases left unmatched: 1. The length of the CDR3 is 16 residues. Germline lookup yields CDR1 SGHRS and CDR2 YFSETQ. The CDR3 is CASSLATGAGANVLTF. The DNA of the CDR3 is TGCGCCAGCAGCTTGGCGACAGGGGCTGGGGCCAACGTCCTGACTTTC.

The chain joins TRBV27 to TRBJ1-5, with 8 bases aligning to TRBD1. Trimming cost V 5 bases and J 0 bases; bases outside gene matches: 12. The CDR3 has 18 residues. Germline V gives CDR1 MNHEY, CDR2 SMNVEV (reference sequence). CDR3 coding DNA: TGTGCCAGCAGTAACAAGGCAGGGGGCCTCTATAGCAATCAGCCCCAGCATTTT. It codes for CASSNKAGGLYSNQPQHF.

This chain connects TRBV6-6 to TRBJ2-7, with a weak D call TRBD1 (5 bases). Trimming stripped 11 bases from V and 3 bases from J, with 23 bases between. This CDR3 spans 15 amino acids. The germline V gene has CDR1 MNHNY and CDR2 SVGAGI (reference sequence). The DNA of the CDR3 is TGTGCCTCCCGTGGAGTAGAGACAGAACGCTACGAGCAGTACTTC. The encoded protein is CASRGVETERYEQYF.

This chain links TRBV10-3 with TRBJ2-7, with TRBD2 identical over 12 bases. Germline trimming cut 4 bases from V and 4 bases from J; bases unmatched to any gene: 5. The CDR3 has 15 residues. The V gene's germline CDR1 is ENHRY and CDR2 SYGVKD. CDR3 amino acids: CAISAPTSGSYEQYF. For the CDR3, the DNA is TGTGCCATCAGTGCCCCGACTAGCGGGAGTTACGAGCAGTACTTC.

J is TRBJ2-5 and V is TRBV2; the match to TRBD2 covers 7 bases. The V segment lost 4 bases and the J segment 4 bases; nucleotides outside the gene matches: 0. Per germline, CDR1 SNHLY and CDR2 FYNNEI. This CDR3 contains 12 residues. The CDR3 nucleotides read TGTGCCAGCAGTGCGGGGGGAGAGACCCAGTACTTC. Translation gives CASSAGGETQYF. Together with reference TRBV2 and TRBJ2-5, the CDR3 gives the full variable domain: EPEVTQTPSHQVTQMGQEVILRCVPISNHLYFYWYRQILGQKVEFLVSFYNNEISEKSEIFDDQFSVERPDGSNFTLKIRSTKLEDSAMYFCASSAGGETQYFGPGTRLLVL.

The rearrangement links TRBV5-1 to TRBJ2-1; TRBD1 agrees at 9 bases. Germline V lookup: CDR1 SGHRS, CDR2 YFSETQ. V lost 3 bases to trimming and J lost 6 bases; unmatched junction nucleotides: 7. The CDR3 is 15 residues long. Here the CDR3 DNA reads TGCGCCAGCAGCTCCTCCGGGACAGGGCGCAATGAGCAGTTCTTC. This encodes CASSSSGTGRNEQFF.

The gene calls are TRBV10-2 and TRBJ2-5; D is possibly TRBD1 (6 bases). Germline-derived CDR1 and CDR2 are WSHSY and SAAADI. Trimming shortened V by 10 bases and J by 3 bases, and 18 bases separated the two germline ends. The CDR3 totals 14 residues. This CDR3 is CATRDILGKETQYF. The DNA of the CDR3 is TGCGCCACCAGGGACATTCTGGGGAAAGAGACCCAGTACTTC.

The chain joins TRBV6-6 to TRBJ2-1; a weak D match, TRBD2 (5 bases). V was pared by 8 bases and J by 6 bases, with 11 bases between. The CDR3 is made up of 12 amino acids. The germline CDR1 and CDR2 sequences are MNHNY and SVGAGI (reference sequence). CDR3 residues: CASGSVSNEQFF. The CDR3 nucleotides are TGTGCCAGCGGTAGCGTAAGCAATGAGCAGTTCTTC.

The genes are TRBV28 and TRBJ2-7, with 8 bases lining up with TRBD1. Germline V gives CDR1 MDHEN, CDR2 SYDVKM. CDR3 length: 15 residues. The junction had 8 bases not matched to a gene; V was cut back by 2 bases and J by 5 bases. The CDR3 coding sequence is TGTGCCAGCAGTTTAGCCGGGCAGGGGGCCCACGAGCAGTACTTC. Protein product: CASSLAGQGAHEQYF. Filled out from reference TRBV28 and TRBJ2-7, the complete variable domain reads DVKVTQSSRYLVKRTGEKVFLECVQDMDHENMFWYRQDPGLGLRLIYFSYDVKMKEKGDIPEGYSVSREKKERFSLILESASTNQTSMYLCASSLAGQGAHEQYFGPGTRLTVT.

This chain connects TRBV21-1 to TRBJ2-1; the table's D gene call, TRBD2, was not cross checked with the DNA. TRBV21-1 is marked as a pseudogene. The CDR3 totals 17 residues. DNA of the CDR3: TGTGCCAGCAGCAAAGGGGTATTGACTAGCGATCACAATGAGCAGTTCTTC. Encoded protein: CASSKGVLTSDHNEQFF.

This clone was counted a few times. The genes are TRBV27 and TRBJ1-1, with D possibly matching TRBD1 (6 bases). Trimming pared 3 bases from V and 6 bases from J, leaving 17 bases between. The germline V gene has CDR1 MNHEY and CDR2 SMNVEV (reference sequence). The CDR3 length is 15 residues. The CDR3 coding sequence is TGTGCCAGCAGTTTGGTAATGGGGGCGCGCGCTGAAGCTTTCTTT. As protein: CASSLVMGARAEAFF.

The chain links TRBV30 to TRBJ2-7, with D possibly matching TRBD2 (7 bases). V was clipped by 5 bases and J by 4 bases, with 24 bases between them. Germline V lookup: CDR1 GTSNPN, CDR2 SVGIG (reference sequence). The CDR3 has 16 amino acids. The CDR3 is CAWPQGRGREGYEQYF. CDR3 coding DNA: TGTGCCTGGCCTCAGGGGAGGGGAAGAGAGGGATACGAGCAGTACTTC.

In its sample, this clone was seen a few times. The genes are TRBV7-2 and TRBJ2-7; D is unresolved. V shed 3 bases and J shed 2 bases, with 8 bases lying between them. Germline V gene data show CDR1 as SGHTA and CDR2 as FQGNSA. There are 13 residues in the CDR3. The DNA for the CDR3 is TGTGCCAGCAGCTTGGAGATTACCTACGAGCAGTACTTC. Translated, it gives CASSLEITYEQYF.

This clone was seen a single time. V is TRBV25-1 and J is TRBJ2-7, with TRBD1 matching over 9 bases. There are 13 residues in the CDR3. Germline-derived CDR1 and CDR2 are MGHDK and SYGVNS. The trim removed 6 bases at V and 3 bases at J, leaving 3 bases unmatched. CDR3 nucleotides: TGTGCCAGCAGGACAGGGGGGGACTACGAGCAGTACTTC. The encoded protein is CASRTGGDYEQYF.

The chain carries TRBV5-6 and TRBJ1-2, with 7 bases matching TRBD1. The V gene's germline CDR1 is SGHDT and CDR2 YYEEEE. V lost 0 bases and J lost 3; bases outside the gene matches: 11. CDR3 length: 17 amino acids. The CDR3 here is CASSLVAGQFNHYGYTF. In DNA, the CDR3 is TGTGCCAGCAGCTTGGTGGCGGGACAGTTTAATCACTATGGCTACACCTTC. The complete variable domain, with remaining parts taken from reference TRBV5-6 and TRBJ1-2, reads DAGVTQSPTHLIKTRGQQVTLRCSPKSGHDTVSWYQQALGQGPQFIFQYYEEEERQRGNFPDRFSGHQFPNYSSELNVNALLLGDSALYLCASSLVAGQFNHYGYTFGSGTRLTVV.

This sequence joins TRBV19 and TRBJ2-2, with 10 positions matching TRBD1. Germline trimming cut 7 bases from V and 5 bases from J; bases unmatched to any gene: 10. The germline gives CDR1 LNHDA, CDR2 SQIVND (reference sequence). This CDR3 is 16 amino acids long. The CDR3 sequence: CASNLRDRGGTGELFF. The CDR3 DNA follows: TGTGCCAGTAACCTCCGGGACAGGGGCGGAACCGGGGAGCTGTTTTTT.

This clone has only a few counts. The chain recombines TRBV7-6 with TRBJ2-2, with 7 bases that match TRBD2. Germline CDR1 is SGHVS and CDR2 is FNYEAQ. V was clipped by 1 base and J by 5 bases; unmatched bases: 7. The CDR3 covers 16 residues. The DNA for the CDR3 is TGTGCCAGCAGCTTAGGTGGCGGGAGTCTTACCGGGGAGCTGTTTTTT. Its protein product is CASSLGGGSLTGELFF.

The V gene is TRBV30, the J gene TRBJ1-1; 10 nucleotides line up with TRBD1. Germline V gene data show CDR1 as GTSNPN and CDR2 as SVGIG (reference sequence). CDR3 size: 15 residues. J gave up 5 bases and V 2 bases, and 8 bases lay outside the gene matches. The CDR3 nucleotides read TGTGCCTGGAGTTGGACAGGGGGGCGGCTGACTGAAGCTTTCTTT. Residues: CAWSWTGGRLTEAFF. The full variable domain, completed using reference TRBV30 and TRBJ1-1, is SQTIHQWPATLVQPVGSPLSLECTVEGTSNPNLYWYRQAAGRGLQLLFYSVGIGQISSEVPQNLSASRPQDRQFILSSKKLLLSDSGFYLCAWSWTGGRLTEAFFGQGTRLTVV.

V and J are TRBV6-5 and TRBJ2-7; tentatively, D is TRBD2 (5 bases). Germline CDR1 is MNHEY and CDR2 is SVGAGI. This CDR3 is built from 15 residues. Trimming stripped 6 bases from V and 0 bases from J, with 15 bases between. CDR3 loop: CASSLGRGFSYEQYF. In DNA form, the CDR3 reads TGTGCCAGCAGCCTAGGCCGGGGATTCTCCTACGAGCAGTACTTC.

This rearrangement joins TRBV29-1 to TRBJ1-4, with D unclear. The CDR3 is made up of 13 amino acids. The V and J ends lost 4 bases and 4 bases respectively, with 10 bases between them. The V gene's germline CDR1 is SQVTM and CDR2 ANQGSEA. The CDR3 bases are TGCAGCGTTGGGTCCAGCGATAATGAAAAACTGTTTTTT. As protein: CSVGSSDNEKLFF.

The chain employs TRBV9 and TRBJ2-5, with TRBD1 matching over 7 bases. Germline V gene data show CDR1 as SGDLS and CDR2 as YYNGEE. V shed 0 bases and J 3 bases; nucleotides not matched to a gene: 11. This CDR3 has 17 residues. The CDR3 nucleotides are TGTGCCAGCAGCGTAGATCCGATAGGGACAGAGAAAGAGACCCAGTACTTC. Translated: CASSVDPIGTEKETQYF.

The V gene is TRBV2, the J gene TRBJ1-3; TRBD1 agrees at 8 bases. Germline CDR1 reads SNHLY; CDR2 reads FYNNEI. V shed 3 bases, J shed 0 bases, and the junction held 1 base outside the gene matches. The CDR3 contains 15 residues. Written as DNA, the CDR3 is TGTGCCAGCAGTGATGACAGGGGCTCTGGAAACACCATATATTTT. Protein sequence: CASSDDRGSGNTIYF.

The rearrangement joins TRBV5-7 to TRBJ2-2; TRBD2 matches at 12 bases. TRBV5-7 qualifies as an ORF whose function is uncertain. The junction had 0 bases not matched to a gene; V was cut back by 1 base and J by 5 bases. The CDR3 has 15 residues. DNA of the CDR3: TGTGCCAGCAGCTTGACTAGCGGGGGGACCGGGGAGCTGTTTTTT. Its protein product is CASSLTSGGTGELFF.

The rearrangement links TRBV19 to TRBJ2-6; 8 bases are a match to TRBD1. After removal of 5 bases from V and 4 bases from J, the junction contained 7 bases not matched to a gene. Germline CDR1 and CDR2: LNHDA and SQIVND (reference sequence). The CDR3 runs to 16 residues. CDR3 nucleotide sequence: TGTGCCAGTAGTCCTCAGGGGGCGGGCGGGGCCAACGTCCTGACTTTC. This encodes CASSPQGAGGANVLTF.

The J gene is TRBJ2-6, the V gene TRBV6-4, with D maybe TRBD1 (5 bases). The germline V gene encodes CDR1 MRHNA and CDR2 SNTAGT. Trimming removed 6 bases from V and 0 bases from J, with 18 bases in between. The length of the CDR3 is 18 residues. The CDR3 is CASSEQGPSGSGANVLTF. As DNA, the CDR3 is TGTGCCAGCAGCGAGCAGGGCCCCTCCGGCTCTGGGGCCAACGTCCTGACTTTC.

This clone was picked up one time. The CDR3 here is CASSQMGGSNTEAFF. The CDR3 nucleotides read TGTGCCAGCAGCCAAATGGGGGGGTCGAACACTGAAGCTTTCTTT. The chain recombines TRBV11-2 with TRBJ1-1; TRBD1 might be the D (5 bases). Trimming left V 5 bases short and J 1 base short, with 14 bases between. This CDR3 spans 15 amino acids. The germline gives CDR1 SGHAT, CDR2 FQNNGV.

V usage is TRBV6-1 and J usage is TRBJ2-7; 11 bases map to TRBD1. J gave up 3 bases and V 7 bases, and 8 bases lay outside the gene matches. The CDR3 loop spans 15 amino acids. Germline CDR1 reads MNHNS; CDR2 reads SASEGT. The CDR3 spells CASNLGGTGGYEQYF. The CDR3 coding sequence is TGTGCCAGCAACTTAGGCGGGACAGGGGGCTACGAGCAGTACTTC.